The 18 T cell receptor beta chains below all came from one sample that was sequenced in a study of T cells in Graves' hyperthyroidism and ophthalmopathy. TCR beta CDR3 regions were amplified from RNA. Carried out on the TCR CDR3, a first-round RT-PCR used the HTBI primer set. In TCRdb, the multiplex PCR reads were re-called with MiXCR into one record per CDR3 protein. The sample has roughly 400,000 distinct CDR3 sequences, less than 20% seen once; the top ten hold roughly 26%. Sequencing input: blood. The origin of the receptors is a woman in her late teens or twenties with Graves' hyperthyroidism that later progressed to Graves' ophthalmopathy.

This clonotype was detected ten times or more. CDR3 sequence (DNA): TGTGCCAGCAGCCCTGGGACGGACACCGGGGAGCTGTTTTTT. It yields the protein CASSPGTDTGELFF. V and J are TRBV7-8 and TRBJ2-2; the D gene could be TRBD1 or TRBD2 (5 bases each). Germline-derived CDR1 and CDR2 are SGHVS and FQNEAQ. Trimming removed 5 bases from V and 3 bases from J, with 10 bases in between. This CDR3 comprises 14 residues.

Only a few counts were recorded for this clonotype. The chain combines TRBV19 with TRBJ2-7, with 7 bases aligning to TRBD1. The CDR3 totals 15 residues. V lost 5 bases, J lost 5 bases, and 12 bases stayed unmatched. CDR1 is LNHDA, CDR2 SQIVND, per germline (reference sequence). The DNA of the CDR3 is TGTGCCAGTAGTTCCAATAGGGGGCGCAGAGACGAGCAGTACTTC. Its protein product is CASSSNRGRRDEQYF.

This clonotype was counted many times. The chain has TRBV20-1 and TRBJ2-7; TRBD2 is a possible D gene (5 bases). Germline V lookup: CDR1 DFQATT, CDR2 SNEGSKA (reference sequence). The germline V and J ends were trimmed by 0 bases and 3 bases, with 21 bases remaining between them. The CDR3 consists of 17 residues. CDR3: CSARDLKEVVQSYEQYF. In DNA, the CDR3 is TGCAGTGCTAGAGATCTTAAGGAGGTGGTCCAGAGCTACGAGCAGTACTTC.

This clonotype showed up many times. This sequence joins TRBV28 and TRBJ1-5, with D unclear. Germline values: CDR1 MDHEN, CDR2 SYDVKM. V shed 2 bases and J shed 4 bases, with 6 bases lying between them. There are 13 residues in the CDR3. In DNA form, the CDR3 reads TGTGCCAGCAGTTTAAATGGGAATCAGCCCCAGCATTTT. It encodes CASSLNGNQPQHF.

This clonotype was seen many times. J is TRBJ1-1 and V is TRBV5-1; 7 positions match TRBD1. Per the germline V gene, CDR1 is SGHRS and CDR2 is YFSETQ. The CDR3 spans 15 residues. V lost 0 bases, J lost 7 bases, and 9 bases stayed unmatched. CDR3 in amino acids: CASSLAGTDPIEAFF. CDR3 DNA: TGCGCCAGCAGCTTGGCGGGGACAGACCCGATTGAAGCTTTCTTT.

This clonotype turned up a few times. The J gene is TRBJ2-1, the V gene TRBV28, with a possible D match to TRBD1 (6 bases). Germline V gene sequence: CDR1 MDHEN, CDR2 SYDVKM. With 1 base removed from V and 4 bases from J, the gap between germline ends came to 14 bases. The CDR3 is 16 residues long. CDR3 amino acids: CASSLYRVGAYNEQFF. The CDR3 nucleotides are TGTGCCAGCAGTTTATACAGGGTTGGAGCATACAATGAGCAGTTCTTC.

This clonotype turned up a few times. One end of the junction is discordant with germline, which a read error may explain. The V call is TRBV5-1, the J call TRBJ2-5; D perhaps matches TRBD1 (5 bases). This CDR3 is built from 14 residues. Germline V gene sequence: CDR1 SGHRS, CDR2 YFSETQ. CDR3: CASSLVQDQEAQYF. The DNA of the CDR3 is TGCGCCAGCAGCTTGGTACAGGACCAAGAGGCCCAGTACTTC.

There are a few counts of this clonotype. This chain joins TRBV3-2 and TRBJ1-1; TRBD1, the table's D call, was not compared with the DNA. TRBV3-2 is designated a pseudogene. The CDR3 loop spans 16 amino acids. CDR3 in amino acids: CASSQSGQLCNTEAFF. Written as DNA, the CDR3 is TGTGCCAGCAGCCAATCGGGACAGTTATGTAACACTGAAGCTTTCTTT.

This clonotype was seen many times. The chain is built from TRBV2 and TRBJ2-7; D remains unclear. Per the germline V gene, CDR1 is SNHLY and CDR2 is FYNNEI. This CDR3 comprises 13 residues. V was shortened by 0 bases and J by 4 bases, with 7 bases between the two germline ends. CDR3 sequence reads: CASSEAPRYEQYF. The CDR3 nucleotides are TGTGCCAGCAGTGAAGCCCCCCGGTACGAGCAGTACTTC.

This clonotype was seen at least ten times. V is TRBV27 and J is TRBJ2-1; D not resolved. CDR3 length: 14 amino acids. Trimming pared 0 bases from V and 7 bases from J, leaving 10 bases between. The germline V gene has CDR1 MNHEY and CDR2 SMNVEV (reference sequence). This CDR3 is CASSLSPGRNEQFF. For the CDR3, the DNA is TGTGCCAGCAGTTTATCCCCTGGACGTAATGAGCAGTTCTTC.

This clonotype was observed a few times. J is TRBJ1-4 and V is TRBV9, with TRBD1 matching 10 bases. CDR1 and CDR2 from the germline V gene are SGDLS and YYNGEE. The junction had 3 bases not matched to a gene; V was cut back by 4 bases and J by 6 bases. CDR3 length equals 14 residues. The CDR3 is CASSPGQGYEKLFF. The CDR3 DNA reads TGTGCCAGCAGCCCGGGACAGGGGTATGAAAAACTGTTTTTT.

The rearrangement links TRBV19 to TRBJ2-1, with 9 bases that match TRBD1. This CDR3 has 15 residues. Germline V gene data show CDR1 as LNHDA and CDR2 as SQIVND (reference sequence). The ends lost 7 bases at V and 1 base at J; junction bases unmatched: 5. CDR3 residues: CASNRQGVSYNEQFF. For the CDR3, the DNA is TGTGCCAGTAACAGACAGGGGGTATCCTACAATGAGCAGTTCTTC. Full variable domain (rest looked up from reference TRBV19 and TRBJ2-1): DGGITQSPKYLFRKEGQNVTLSCEQNLNHDAMYWYRQDPGQGLRLIYYSQIVNDFQKGDIAEGYSVSREKKESFPLTVTSAQKNPTAFYLCASNRQGVSYNEQFFGPGTRLTVL.

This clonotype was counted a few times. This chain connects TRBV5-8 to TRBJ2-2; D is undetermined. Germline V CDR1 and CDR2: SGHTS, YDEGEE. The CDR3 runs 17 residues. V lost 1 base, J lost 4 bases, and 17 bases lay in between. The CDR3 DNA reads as TGTGCCAGCAGCTTGATAGCTAGGAAGGCGAGCACCGGGGAGCTGTTTTTT. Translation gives CASSLIARKASTGELFF.

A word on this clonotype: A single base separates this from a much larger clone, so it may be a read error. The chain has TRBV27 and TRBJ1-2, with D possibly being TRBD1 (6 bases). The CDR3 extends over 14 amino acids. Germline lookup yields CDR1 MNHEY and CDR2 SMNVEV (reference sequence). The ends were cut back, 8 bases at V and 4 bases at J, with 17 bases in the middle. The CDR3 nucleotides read TGTGCCAGCGACCGCGTCGGACAGTCCTATGGCTACACCTTC. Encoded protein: CASDRVGQSYGYTF.

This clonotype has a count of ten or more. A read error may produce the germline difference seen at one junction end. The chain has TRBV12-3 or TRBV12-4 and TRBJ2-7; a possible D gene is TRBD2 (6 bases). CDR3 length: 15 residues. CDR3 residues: CASSLASESIYEQYF. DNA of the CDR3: TGTGCCAGCAGTCTAGCTAGCGAATCCATCTACGAGCAGTACTTC.

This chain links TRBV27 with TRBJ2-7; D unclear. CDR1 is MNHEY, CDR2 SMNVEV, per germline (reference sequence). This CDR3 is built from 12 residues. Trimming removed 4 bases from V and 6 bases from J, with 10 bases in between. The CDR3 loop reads CASSYGSAEQYF. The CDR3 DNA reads TGTGCCAGCAGTTACGGGTCCGCCGAGCAGTACTTC.

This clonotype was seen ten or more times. The CDR3 DNA reads as TGTGCCAGCAGCGTAGCTAGCGGGAACACCGGGGAGCTGTTTTTT. This codes for CASSVASGNTGELFF. The chain joins TRBV9 to TRBJ2-2; TRBD2 aligns across 7 bases. Germline assignment: CDR1 SGDLS and CDR2 YYNGEE. Losses at the gene ends were 0 bases for V and 1 base for J; bases not matched to a gene: 0. The CDR3 runs to 15 residues.

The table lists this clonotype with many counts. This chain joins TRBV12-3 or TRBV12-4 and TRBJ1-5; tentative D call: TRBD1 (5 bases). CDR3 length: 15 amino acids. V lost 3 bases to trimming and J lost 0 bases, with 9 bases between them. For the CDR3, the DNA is TGTGCCAGCAGTTTCTTGGGGGTTAGCAATCAGCCCCAGCATTTT. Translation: CASSFLGVSNQPQHF.